The next 24 T cell receptor beta chains were all read from a single sample in a study of OX40 agonist ivuxolimab in advanced cancers. Clones were sequenced by immunoSEQ multiplex PCR, and TCRdb holds only the in-frame ones, with some missing. The sample lists roughly 60,000 clones, approximately 79% seen once, with about 2.2% in the top ten. The sequences come from CD4+ or CD8+ T cells sorted from blood, collected in a trial of the OX40 agonist ivuxolimab. The receptors were gathered from an adult with an advanced solid tumor such as melanoma, head and neck, liver or kidney cancer.

Only one count was recorded for this clone. J is TRBJ2-7 and V is TRBV28, with TRBD1 identical over 7 bases. CDR1 is MDHEN and CDR2 is SYDVKM in the germline V gene. This CDR3 is 13 amino acids long. The junction had 5 bases not matched to a gene; V was cut back by 6 bases and J by 3 bases. Here the CDR3 DNA reads TGTGCCAGCAGGAAGACAGGGAACTACGAGCAGTACTTC. Protein sequence: CASRKTGNYEQYF.

V is TRBV7-2 and J is TRBJ2-2, with D perhaps matching TRBD2 (5 bases). The germline gives CDR1 SGHTA, CDR2 FQGNSA. V lost 1 base and J lost 7, with 10 bases in between. The CDR3 extends over 14 amino acids. The CDR3 sequence: CASSLGQGGGELFF. In DNA form, the CDR3 reads TGTGCCAGCAGCTTAGGTCAAGGAGGCGGGGAGCTGTTTTTT.

This clone has only one observation. This chain uses TRBV5-1 with TRBJ2-7; the D gene could be TRBD1 or TRBD2 (6 bases each). The CDR3 consists of 14 residues. CDR1 SGHRS and CDR2 YFSETQ come from the germline V gene. V was shortened by 2 bases and J by 3 bases, with 12 bases between the two germline ends. CDR3 coding DNA: TGCGCCAGCAGCTTAGGGGGGAAAAACTACGAGCAGTACTTC. Protein sequence: CASSLGGKNYEQYF.

The chain links TRBV29-1 to TRBJ2-7; possibly TRBD2 for D (5 bases). V was cut by 0 bases and J by 3 bases, with 6 bases left in between. The CDR3 is 12 amino acids. Germline V gene lookup returns CDR1 SQVTM and CDR2 ANQGSEA. CDR3 sequence (DNA): TGCAGCGTTGAAGATCGGGGCTACGAGCAGTACTTC. Translation: CSVEDRGYEQYF.

V gene TRBV6-5 combines with J gene TRBJ2-3, with TRBD1 matching 7 bases. The germline gives CDR1 MNHEY, CDR2 SVGAGI. The CDR3 loop spans 14 amino acids. V lost 2 bases and J lost 9; bases outside the gene matches: 8. CDR3 bases: TGTGCCAGCAGTTACGTTACAGGGGATGGGACGCAGTATTTT. It is translated as CASSYVTGDGTQYF.

This chain joins TRBV11-3 and TRBJ2-2, with 7 bases identical to TRBD2. CDR1 and CDR2 (germline): SGHNT, YENEEA. This CDR3 contains 13 residues. With V trimmed by 4 bases and J by 4 bases, 0 bases remained unmatched. DNA of the CDR3: TGTGCCAGCAGCTGGGGGGGCACCGGGGAGCTGTTTTTT. It codes for CASSWGGTGELFF.

The chain recombines TRBV15 with TRBJ2-1; possible D gene TRBD1, 6 bases. Germline CDR1 and CDR2: LNHNV and YYDKDF (reference sequence). V was pared by 0 bases and J by 4 bases, with 7 bases between. This CDR3 is 14 amino acids long. The CDR3 loop reads CATSREGGYNEQFF. CDR3 in DNA: TGTGCCACCAGCAGAGAAGGGGGTTACAATGAGCAGTTCTTC. Using reference TRBV15 and TRBJ2-1 for the parts outside the CDR3, the full variable domain is DAMVIQNPRYQVTQFGKPVTLSCSQTLNHNVMYWYQQKSSQAPKLLFHYYDKDFNNEADTPDNFQSRRPNTSFCFLDIRSPGLGDTAMYLCATSREGGYNEQFFGPGTRLTVL.

CDR3 loop: CASSLSGNGETQYF. CDR3 DNA: TGTGCCAGCAGTTTATCGGGGAATGGGGAGACCCAGTACTTC. The chain has TRBV28 and TRBJ2-5, with D tentatively TRBD2 (5 bases). CDR1 MDHEN and CDR2 SYDVKM come from the germline V gene. The length of the CDR3 is 14 residues. V was clipped by 1 base and J by 5 bases, with 11 bases between them.

This clone was counted a single time. V is TRBV11-2 and J is TRBJ2-7, with 7 positions matching TRBD1. Looked up from germline, CDR1 is SGHAT and CDR2 is FQNNGV. This CDR3 is built from 19 residues. V shed 4 bases, J shed 2 bases, and the junction held 20 bases outside the gene matches. The CDR3 loop is CASSSFRAGGNRRPYEQYF. Here the CDR3 DNA reads TGTGCCAGCAGCTCCTTTCGGGCAGGGGGAAACCGAAGACCCTACGAGCAGTACTTC.

V usage is TRBV9 and J usage is TRBJ1-1; D is possibly TRBD1 (6 bases). Germline V gene lookup returns CDR1 SGDLS and CDR2 YYNGEE. The ends were cut back, 3 bases at V and 1 base at J, with 10 bases in the middle. The CDR3 consists of 14 residues. CDR3 sequence reads: CASSATDRNTEAFF. The CDR3 nucleotides are TGTGCCAGCAGCGCAACGGACAGGAACACTGAAGCTTTCTTT.

The chain is built from TRBV10-2 and TRBJ2-1; 8 positions match TRBD2. This CDR3 is 13 amino acids long. CDR1 and CDR2 (germline): WSHSY, SAAADI. V gave up 7 bases and J gave up 7 bases; unmatched junction bases: 6. This chain's CDR3 is CASKDASGNEQFF. The CDR3 DNA sequence: TGCGCCAGCAAAGATGCTAGCGGGAATGAGCAGTTCTTC.

There are a few counts of this clone. This rearrangement joins TRBV10-3 to TRBJ1-2; weak D call: TRBD1 (5 bases). CDR1 is ENHRY and CDR2 is SYGVKD in the germline V gene. The CDR3 consists of 14 residues. V gave up 6 bases and J gave up 7 bases, with 18 bases separating them. CDR3: CAIRALAGAGGYTF. The CDR3 region has the DNA TGTGCCATCAGGGCTCTGGCTGGGGCGGGTGGCTACACCTTC.

This rearrangement joins TRBV5-4 to TRBJ2-2; 14 nucleotides match TRBD2. The CDR3 runs to 16 residues. The germline V gene encodes CDR1 SGHNT and CDR2 YYREEE (reference sequence). Losses at the gene ends were 3 bases for V and 6 bases for J; bases not matched to a gene: 4. The CDR3 DNA reads TGTGCCAGCAGCTCTGGGACTAGCGGGAGTGCCGGGGAGCTGTTTTTT. Amino acid sequence: CASSSGTSGSAGELFF.

The chain couples TRBV27 to TRBJ2-7; D is perhaps TRBD1 (7 bases). Between the trimmed V and J ends, which lost 3 bases and 2 bases, there was a span of 14 bases. From germline, CDR1 is MNHEY and CDR2 SMNVEV (reference sequence). The CDR3 has 15 amino acids. CDR3 amino acids: CASSFVAGQPYEQYF. DNA for the CDR3: TGTGCCAGCAGTTTCGTGGCGGGACAGCCCTACGAGCAGTACTTC.

This clone appeared once. J is TRBJ2-2 and V is TRBV27, with 7 bases fitting TRBD1. J was trimmed by 0 bases and V by 6 bases; bases with no gene match: 4. The CDR3 runs 15 residues. Germline V gives CDR1 MNHEY, CDR2 SMNVEV (reference sequence). The CDR3 nucleotides read TGTGCCAGCAGATCCGGGACAGCGAACACCGGGGAGCTGTTTTTT. Protein product: CASRSGTANTGELFF.

The chain uses TRBV7-9 and TRBJ2-3; 7 bases are a match to TRBD1. The CDR3 has 16 amino acids. CDR1 and CDR2 from the germline V gene are SEHNR and FQNEAQ (reference sequence). V was clipped by 2 bases and J by 1 base; unmatched bases: 6. The CDR3 DNA reads TGTGCCAGCAGCTTACCCAGGGGGTTGCGCACAGATACGCAGTATTTT. Protein sequence: CASSLPRGLRTDTQYF.

The sample holds a few counts of this clone. This chain joins TRBV7-8 and TRBJ1-6; a weak D match, TRBD1 (6 bases). The V end lost 6 bases, the J end lost 8 bases, and 14 bases lay between the germline ends. Germline CDR1 is SGHVS and CDR2 is FQNEAQ. This CDR3 comprises 14 residues. CDR3 region: CASSPQTGDSPLHF. The DNA of the CDR3 is TGTGCCAGCAGTCCCCAGACAGGAGATTCACCCCTCCACTTT.

The J gene is TRBJ2-5, the V gene TRBV6-4; tentatively, D is TRBD1 or TRBD2 (6 bases each). The V gene lost 2 bases and the J gene lost 0 bases, with 13 bases spanning the gap. The length of the CDR3 is 16 residues. Per germline, CDR1 MRHNA and CDR2 SNTAGT. CDR3 protein: CASSDAGHRYQETQYF. CDR3 sequence (DNA): TGTGCCAGCAGTGACGCGGGACACCGGTACCAAGAGACCCAGTACTTC.

The chain couples TRBV11-2 to TRBJ2-5, with 9 bases identical to TRBD1. From germline, CDR1 is SGHAT and CDR2 FQNNGV. V lost 5 bases to trimming and J lost 3 bases; unmatched junction nucleotides: 1. The length of the CDR3 is 13 residues. The CDR3 DNA reads as TGTGCCAGCAGCAGGGACAGGGAAGAGACCCAGTACTTC. It specifies CASSRDREETQYF.

This clone is classed as medium-sized. The CDR3 loop reads CASSSKGPYEQYF. CDR3 sequence (DNA): TGTGCCAGCAGCTCTAAAGGGCCCTACGAGCAGTACTTC. The gene calls are TRBV7-9 and TRBJ2-7, with D hard to call. CDR1 and CDR2 from the germline V gene are SEHNR and FQNEAQ (reference sequence). V was cut by 4 bases and J by 2 bases, with 9 bases left in between. The CDR3 is 13 residues long.

The chain links TRBV6-5 to TRBJ1-5; no definite D call. The V gene lost 5 bases and the J gene lost 4 bases, with 9 bases spanning the gap. Germline loops: CDR1 MNHEY, CDR2 SVGAGI. The CDR3 is 13 residues long. The CDR3 is CASSDQSNQPQHF. CDR3 in DNA: TGTGCCAGCAGTGACCAGAGTAATCAGCCCCAGCATTTT.

The chain combines TRBV7-8 with TRBJ2-7, with D hard to call. The CDR3 is made up of 13 amino acids. V shed 4 bases and J shed 2 bases, with 9 bases lying between them. CDR1 is SGHVS and CDR2 is FQNEAQ in the germline V gene. Here the CDR3 reads CASSSGSPYEQYF. The CDR3 region has the DNA TGTGCCAGCAGCTCCGGGTCCCCCTACGAGCAGTACTTC. The full variable domain, in which reference TRBV7-8 and TRBJ2-7 provide the parts outside the CDR3, is GAGVSQSPRYKVAKRGQDVALRCDPISGHVSLFWYQQALGQGPEFLTYFQNEAQLDKSGLPSDRFFAERPEGSVSTLKIQRTQQEDSAVYLCASSSGSPYEQYFGPGTRLTVT.

V gene TRBV30 combines with J gene TRBJ2-4; D uncertain. There are 16 residues in the CDR3. V was cut by 1 base and J by 6 bases, with 19 bases left in between. The germline V gene encodes CDR1 GTSNPN and CDR2 SVGIG (reference sequence). This CDR3 reads CAWSGPERPEVNIQYF. The CDR3 DNA sequence: TGTGCCTGGAGTGGACCGGAACGGCCTGAAGTAAACATTCAGTACTTC. The entire variable domain, with the rest obtained from reference TRBV30 and TRBJ2-4, is as follows: SQTIHQWPATLVQPVGSPLSLECTVEGTSNPNLYWYRQAAGRGLQLLFYSVGIGQISSEVPQNLSASRPQDRQFILSSKKLLLSDSGFYLCAWSGPERPEVNIQYFGAGTRLSVL.

The chain recombines TRBV11-2 with TRBJ2-1; 7 bases are shared with TRBD1. There are 15 residues in the CDR3. Trimming took 1 base from V and 4 from J; bases not matched to a gene: 4. CDR1 is SGHAT and CDR2 is FQNNGV in the germline V gene. The CDR3 reads CASSLGTGGYNEQFF. Here the CDR3 DNA reads TGTGCCAGCAGCTTAGGGACAGGAGGTTACAATGAGCAGTTCTTC.